These 25 T cell receptor beta chains originate from one sample sequenced in a study of spatial heterogeneity in lung cancer. The time point denotes: sample taken at primary tumor resection. Each CDR3 protein is one row after TCRdb ran MiXCR on the 5' RACE reads. The repertoire holds over 50,000 distinct CDR3 sequences, approximately 6% seen once, with approximately 14% in the top ten. The sample was PBMCs, taken at surgery. These receptors all come from a female donor with early-stage non-small cell lung cancer.

This clonotype was recorded at least ten times. The chain recombines TRBV11-2 with TRBJ1-3, with unresolved D. The CDR3 runs to 15 residues. V dropped 1 base and J dropped 0 bases, with 7 bases sitting between them. Germline V gives CDR1 SGHAT, CDR2 FQNNGV. The CDR3 spells CASSLGGNSGNTIYF. In nucleotides, the CDR3 is TGTGCCAGCAGCTTAGGAGGGAACTCTGGAAACACCATATATTTT.

This clonotype was seen a handful of times. V is TRBV6-5 and J is TRBJ1-3, with D unresolved. V was pared by 8 bases and J by 0 bases, with 8 bases between. The CDR3 covers 13 residues. Looked up from germline, CDR1 is MNHEY and CDR2 is SVGAGI. The CDR3, as DNA: TGTGCCAGCGGGGTGAGCTCTGGAAACACCATATATTTT. Residues: CASGVSSGNTIYF.

The rearrangement links TRBV28 to TRBJ2-7, with 10 nucleotides matching TRBD1. The germline gives CDR1 MDHEN, CDR2 SYDVKM. J lost 3 bases, V lost 6 bases, and 2 bases had no gene match. The CDR3 has 13 amino acids. The DNA of the CDR3 is TGTGCCAGCAGCCGGACAGGGGGCTACGAGCAGTACTTC. Translating it yields CASSRTGGYEQYF.

This clonotype was picked up many times. The chain joins TRBV28 to TRBJ1-1; D ambiguous. With 4 bases removed from V and 4 bases from J, the gap between germline ends came to 13 bases. This CDR3 contains 14 residues. The germline gives CDR1 MDHEN, CDR2 SYDVKM. CDR3: CASSSESMRTEAFF. The DNA of the CDR3 is TGTGCCAGCAGTTCAGAGTCCATGCGCACTGAAGCTTTCTTT.

This clonotype has only a few counts. This sequence joins TRBV20-1 and TRBJ1-2; 9 positions match TRBD1. Per germline, CDR1 DFQATT and CDR2 SNEGSKA (reference sequence). V gave up 6 bases and J gave up 3 bases; unmatched junction bases: 5. The CDR3 extends over 13 amino acids. The CDR3 region has the DNA TGCAGTGCCTCGGGACAGGGTGACTATGGCTACACCTTC. It yields the protein CSASGQGDYGYTF.

Ten or more counts support this clonotype. The CDR3 DNA sequence: TGCAGCGTTGGAAGCCCGACAGGTGGCGTAACCGGGGAGCTGTTTTTT. Protein sequence: CSVGSPTGGVTGELFF. V is TRBV29-1 and J is TRBJ2-2, with D possibly being TRBD1 (6 bases). The CDR3 totals 16 residues. V was cut by 4 bases and J by 5 bases, with 20 bases left in between. From germline, CDR1 is SQVTM and CDR2 ANQGSEA.

A single count supports this clonotype. A much more abundant neighbour one base away suggests this may be a read error. V is TRBV7-2 and J is TRBJ1-3; D is uncertain. This CDR3 has 15 residues. V was shortened by 2 bases and J by 0 bases, with 8 bases between the two germline ends. Germline CDR1 reads SGHTA; CDR2 reads FQGNSA. In DNA, the CDR3 is TGTGCCAGCAGCTTAATTCTCGACTCTGGAAACACCATATATTTT. Translating gives CASSLILDSGNTIYF.

This rearrangement joins TRBV6-5 to TRBJ1-2; D is perhaps TRBD1 (6 bases). CDR3 size: 14 residues. V gave up 5 bases and J gave up 0 bases, with 10 bases separating them. The germline gives CDR1 MNHEY, CDR2 SVGAGI. CDR3 bases: TGTGCCAGCAGTAGGACAGTTACTAACTATGGCTACACCTTC. Its protein product is CASSRTVTNYGYTF.

CDR3 nucleotides: TGTGCCAGCAGTTCCCCGGGACGGAGACAGAGAGGCTACACCTTC. Translation: CASSSPGRRQRGYTF. The rearrangement links TRBV28 to TRBJ1-2, with a possible D match to TRBD1 (5 bases). This CDR3 spans 15 amino acids. CDR1 and CDR2 (germline): MDHEN, SYDVKM. V was shortened by 4 bases and J by 8 bases, with 20 bases between the two germline ends.

This clonotype was seen only a few times. The chain has TRBV5-1 and TRBJ2-1; 13 nucleotides align to TRBD2. The CDR3 runs to 15 residues. V lost 4 bases and J lost 6; bases outside the gene matches: 4. Germline lookup yields CDR1 SGHRS and CDR2 YFSETQ. CDR3 coding DNA: TGCGCCAGCAGCCTGGGACTAGCGGGGCGCAATGAGCAGTTCTTC. It encodes CASSLGLAGRNEQFF. The whole variable domain, remainder taken from reference TRBV5-1 and TRBJ2-1, is KAGVTQTPRYLIKTRGQQVTLSCSPISGHRSVSWYQQTPGQGLQFLFEYFSETQRNKGNFPGRFSGRQFSNSRSEMNVSTLELGDSALYLCASSLGLAGRNEQFFGPGTRLTVL.

To note about this clonotype: One base away lies a much larger clone, so this may be a sequencing read error. This rearrangement joins TRBV5-1 to TRBJ1-5, with 11 bases that match TRBD1. Per germline, CDR1 SGHRS and CDR2 YFSETQ. The CDR3 runs to 15 residues. The CDR3 coding sequence is TGCACCAGCAGCATAGGGACAGGGGGGAATCAGCCCCAGCATTTT. Protein product: CTSSIGTGGNQPQHF.

This clonotype was counted at least ten times. The V and J genes are TRBV6-5 and TRBJ1-3; D gene uncertain. The CDR3 is 14 amino acids. In germline, CDR1 is MNHEY, CDR2 SVGAGI. Deletions cut 2 bases from V and 4 bases from J, with 9 bases between. The CDR3 bases are TGTGCCAGCAGTTACGATCTGGCAGGAAACACCATATATTTT. This sequence encodes CASSYDLAGNTIYF.

The sample holds many counts of this clonotype. V is TRBV20-1 and J is TRBJ1-5; 8 nucleotides match TRBD1. V lost 5 bases and J lost 8; bases outside the gene matches: 11. The CDR3 totals 14 residues. Germline CDR1 reads DFQATT; CDR2 reads SNEGSKA (reference sequence). The CDR3 here is CSAVQGARMKPQHF. The CDR3 DNA is TGCAGTGCTGTCCAGGGGGCTCGAATGAAGCCCCAGCATTTT.

This clonotype showed up many times. The CDR3 coding sequence is TGCGCCAGCAGCTTGGGTGACAGGGGGCGGCGCGGCTATGGCTACACCTTC. Its protein is CASSLGDRGRRGYGYTF. The chain joins TRBV5-1 to TRBJ1-2; 10 nucleotides agree with TRBD1. Germline CDR1 is SGHRS and CDR2 is YFSETQ. The CDR3 runs 17 residues. V shed 0 bases and J 4 bases; nucleotides not matched to a gene: 9. The whole variable domain, remainder taken from reference TRBV5-1 and TRBJ1-2, is KAGVTQTPRYLIKTRGQQVTLSCSPISGHRSVSWYQQTPGQGLQFLFEYFSETQRNKGNFPGRFSGRQFSNSRSEMNVSTLELGDSALYLCASSLGDRGRRGYGYTFGSGTRLTVV.

The gene calls are TRBV29-1 and TRBJ1-2; D is perhaps TRBD1 (6 bases). This CDR3 has 16 residues. CDR1 and CDR2 from the germline V gene are SQVTM and ANQGSEA. The V end was cut by 6 bases, the J end by 8 bases, with 28 bases between. This CDR3 reads CSVLTGTTAVAKGYTF. The CDR3 DNA reads as TGCAGCGTCCTGACCGGGACAACGGCCGTGGCGAAAGGCTACACCTTC.

The sample holds many counts of this clonotype. This rearrangement joins TRBV12-3 or TRBV12-4 to TRBJ1-5; 7 bases are shared with TRBD1. Trimming took 6 bases from V and 2 from J; bases not matched to a gene: 7. The CDR3 runs to 15 residues. The CDR3 sequence is CASRAPGTGNQPQHF. The CDR3 DNA follows: TGTGCCAGCAGAGCCCCCGGGACAGGCAATCAGCCCCAGCATTTT.

Turning to this clonotype: A much larger clone differs from this one at a single base, so this may be a read error. V and J are TRBV10-3 and TRBJ2-3; 9 nucleotides agree with TRBD1. This CDR3 has 16 residues. CDR1 and CDR2 from the germline V gene are ENHRY and SYGVKD. The CDR3 region is CVISEGDRVGTDTQYF. CDR3 in DNA: TGTGTCATCAGTGAAGGGGACAGGGTGGGCACAGATACGCAGTATTTT.

The genes are TRBV20-1 and TRBJ2-3; possible D gene TRBD1, 6 bases. The ends were cut back, 1 base at V and 10 bases at J, with 12 bases in the middle. Germline CDR1 and CDR2: DFQATT and SNEGSKA (reference sequence). This CDR3 has 12 amino acids. The CDR3 sequence is CSARGDIQAQYF. In DNA form, the CDR3 reads TGCAGTGCTAGAGGGGACATTCAGGCGCAGTATTTT.

This clonotype was observed many times. The V gene is TRBV24-1, the J gene TRBJ2-1; D ambiguous. Germline loops: CDR1 KGHDR, CDR2 SFDVKD. Trimming stripped 5 bases from V and 4 bases from J, with 2 bases between. The CDR3 totals 11 residues. The CDR3 here is CATSAYNEQFF. In DNA form, the CDR3 reads TGTGCCACCAGTGCATACAATGAGCAGTTCTTC.

The chain uses TRBV25-1 and TRBJ2-1; D might be TRBD1 (5 bases). Trimming removed 6 bases from V and 3 bases from J, with 9 bases in between. CDR1 is MGHDK and CDR2 is SYGVNS in the germline V gene. This CDR3 is 13 amino acids long. The chain's CDR3 is CASRTDNYNEQFF. The CDR3 region has the DNA TGTGCCAGCAGGACGGACAACTACAATGAGCAGTTCTTC.

The chain combines TRBV19 with TRBJ1-2, with D hard to call. Per the germline V gene, CDR1 is LNHDA and CDR2 is SQIVND (reference sequence). This CDR3 region has 15 residues. Trimming left V 3 bases short and J 3 bases short, with 14 bases between. CDR3 loop: CASSIPGQAHYGYTF. CDR3 coding DNA: TGTGCCAGTAGTATCCCAGGCCAGGCTCACTATGGCTACACCTTC.

By share, this clonotype ranks as medium-sized (0.01 to 0.1%). J is TRBJ2-2 and V is TRBV7-3, with unresolved D. V lost 6 bases and J lost 3, with 5 bases in between. Per germline, CDR1 SGHTA and CDR2 FQGTGA. The CDR3 spans 12 residues. The CDR3 loop is CASSSDTGELFF. In nucleotides, the CDR3 is TGTGCCAGCAGTTCAGACACCGGGGAGCTGTTTTTT.

This clonotype was found many times. The CDR3 DNA is TGCAGCGTTTTAGTAGCGAATGAGCAGTTCTTC. Amino acids: CSVLVANEQFF. The chain couples TRBV29-1 to TRBJ2-1; possible D gene TRBD2, 5 bases. The germline gives CDR1 SQVTM, CDR2 ANQGSEA. CDR3 length equals 11 residues. The ends were cut back, 5 bases at V and 7 bases at J, with 9 bases in the middle.

At least ten counts were recorded for this clonotype. The chain employs TRBV15 and TRBJ1-1; TRBD1 agrees at 8 bases. Germline V gene lookup returns CDR1 LNHNV and CDR2 YYDKDF (reference sequence). CDR3 length equals 15 residues. The trim removed 1 base at V and 3 bases at J, leaving 4 bases unmatched. CDR3 protein: CATSRAPDRDTEAFF. CDR3 nucleotides: TGTGCCACCAGCAGAGCTCCGGACAGGGACACTGAAGCTTTCTTT. Using reference TRBV15 and TRBJ1-1 for the parts outside the CDR3, the full variable domain is DAMVIQNPRYQVTQFGKPVTLSCSQTLNHNVMYWYQQKSSQAPKLLFHYYDKDFNNEADTPDNFQSRRPNTSFCFLDIRSPGLGDTAMYLCATSRAPDRDTEAFFGQGTRLTVV.

Ten or more counts support this clonotype. The CDR3 loop reads CASRLSGAHPEQFF. The CDR3 coding sequence is TGTGCCAGCAGACTCTCGGGGGCGCATCCTGAGCAGTTCTTC. This sequence joins TRBV12-3 or TRBV12-4 and TRBJ2-1, with D perhaps being TRBD1 or TRBD2 (6 bases each). The CDR3 runs to 14 residues. V was clipped by 6 bases and J by 9 bases, with 18 bases between them.